This T cell receptor (beta chain) was recovered during a study of control samples from healthy donors and cancer patients. The CDR3 totals 15 residues. CDR1 and CDR2 (germline): SGHTA, FQGNSA. V dropped 2 bases and J dropped 2 bases, with 12 bases sitting between them. Profiling relied on immunoSEQ multiplex PCR, and the TCRdb table lists in-frame clones only, not all of them. The sample contains some 76,000 clones, approximately 91% of which appear only once. The receptor comes from a woman between 45 and 65 years old with colorectal cancer. Sequenced material: PBMCs. The rearrangement links TRBV7-2 to TRBJ1-2, with D possibly TRBD1 on 5 matching bases. The CDR3 bases are TGTGCCAGCAGCTTATTCCAGACAGCAAACTATGGCTACACCTTC. Encoded protein: CASSLFQTANYGYTF.